This TCR beta chain was identified during a study of vaccination effects on CD4 cells after COVID-19. Details on this clone: The antigen remains undetermined.

Germline CDR1 is SNHLY and CDR2 is FYNNEI. This CDR3 has 14 residues. V was pared by 4 bases and J by 4 bases, with 5 bases of the junction left unmatched. Profiling relied on immunoSEQ multiplex PCR, and the TCRdb table lists in-frame clones only, not all of them. The sample carries 35,000 to 40,000 clones, approximately 82% recorded once. Viral peptide pool expansion of antigen-specific CD4+ T cells preceded sequencing in the ViraFEST assay. Culturing for about 10 days preceded CD4+ T cell isolation. Two doses of either BNT162b2 or mRNA-1273 were given to each participant. The receptor was derived from a human donor who received a COVID-19 vaccine. Some clones in this sample may be carry-over from other donors' samples. This specimen consisted of CD4+ T cells from PBMCs cultured with HCoV-NL63 spike peptides, obtained after COVID-19 vaccination. The rearrangement uses TRBV2 and TRBJ2-5; 8 bases agree with TRBD1. The CDR3 nucleotides read TGTGCCAGCAGTGTTGGGCAGGGGGCAGAGACCCAGTACTTC. It specifies CASSVGQGAETQYF.